This record covers a single T cell receptor (beta chain). The antigen is unknown. This entry is derived from a study of T cell responses to AZD1222 COVID-19 vaccine. Sequencing was performed with immunoSEQ multiplex PCR; in TCRdb, only in-frame clones are kept and a portion is missing. This repertoire shows around 110,000 clones, almost 95% found once; its top ten account for 1.5% to 2%. General study points: Most donors were white British and more were female, and clonal diversity was possibly underestimated.

V shed 1 base and J shed 5 bases, with 9 bases lying between them. The CDR3 runs to 13 residues. CDR1 is SGHVS and CDR2 is FNYEAQ in the germline V gene. Second-dose groups at about 4 or about 12 weeks were pooled. This chain connects TRBV7-6 to TRBJ2-7; D tentatively reads TRBD1 or TRBD2 (5 bases each). Here the sequenced sample was peripheral blood, taken 28 days after the second AZD1222 dose. The source is an adult who received the AZD1222 COVID-19 vaccine. In DNA form, the CDR3 reads TGTGCCAGCAGCTTAGGGGGGAACGACGAGCAGTACTTC. Protein product: CASSLGGNDEQYF.